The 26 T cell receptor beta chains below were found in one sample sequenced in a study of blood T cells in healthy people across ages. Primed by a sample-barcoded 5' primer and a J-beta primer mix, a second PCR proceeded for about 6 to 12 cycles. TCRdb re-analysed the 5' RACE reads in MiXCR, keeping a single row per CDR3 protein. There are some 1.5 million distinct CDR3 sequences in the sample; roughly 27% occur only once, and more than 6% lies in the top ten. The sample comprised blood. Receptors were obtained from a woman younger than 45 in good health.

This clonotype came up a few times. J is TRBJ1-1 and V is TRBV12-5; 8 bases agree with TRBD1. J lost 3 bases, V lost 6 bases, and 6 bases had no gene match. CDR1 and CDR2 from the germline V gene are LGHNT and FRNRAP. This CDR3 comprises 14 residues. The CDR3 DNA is TGTGCTAGTGGCAGGGGGCGTTCATACACTGAAGCTTTCTTT. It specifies CASGRGRSYTEAFF.

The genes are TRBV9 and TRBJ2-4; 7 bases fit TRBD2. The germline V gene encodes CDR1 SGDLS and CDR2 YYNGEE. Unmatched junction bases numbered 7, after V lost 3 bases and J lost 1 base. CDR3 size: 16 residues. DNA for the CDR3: TGTGCCAGCAGCGACCCTGATAGCGGGGCCAAAAACATTCAGTACTTC. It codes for CASSDPDSGAKNIQYF. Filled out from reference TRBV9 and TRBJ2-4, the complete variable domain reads DSGVTQTPKHLITATGQRVTLRCSPRSGDLSVYWYQQSLDQGLQFLIQYYNGEERAKGNILERFSAQQFPDLHSELNLSSLELGDSALYFCASSDPDSGAKNIQYFGAGTRLSVL.

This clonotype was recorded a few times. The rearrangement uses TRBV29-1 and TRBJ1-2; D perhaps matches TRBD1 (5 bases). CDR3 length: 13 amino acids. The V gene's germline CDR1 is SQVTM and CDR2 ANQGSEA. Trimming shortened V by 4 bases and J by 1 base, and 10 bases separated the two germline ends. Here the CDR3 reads CSVGGGINYGYTF. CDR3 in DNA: TGCAGCGTTGGGGGGGGAATTAACTATGGCTACACCTTC.

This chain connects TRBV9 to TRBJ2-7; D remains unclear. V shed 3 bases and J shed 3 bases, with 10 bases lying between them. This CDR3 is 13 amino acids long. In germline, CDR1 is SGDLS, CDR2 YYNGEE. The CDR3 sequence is CASSDSLVYEQYF. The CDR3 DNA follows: TGTGCCAGCAGCGACAGCCTAGTCTACGAGCAGTACTTC.

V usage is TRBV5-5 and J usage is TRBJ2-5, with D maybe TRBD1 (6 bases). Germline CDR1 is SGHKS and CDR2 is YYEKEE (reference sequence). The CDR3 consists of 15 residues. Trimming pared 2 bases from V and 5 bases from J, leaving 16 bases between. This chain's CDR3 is CASSLTWDIWETQYF. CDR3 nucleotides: TGTGCCAGCAGCTTAACATGGGACATATGGGAGACCCAGTACTTC.

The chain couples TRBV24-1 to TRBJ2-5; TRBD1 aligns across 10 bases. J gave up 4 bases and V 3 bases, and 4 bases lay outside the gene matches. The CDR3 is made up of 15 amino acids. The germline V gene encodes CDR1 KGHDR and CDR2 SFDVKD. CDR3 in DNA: TGTGCCACCAGTGATAGGGGGACAGGGGCAGAGACCCAGTACTTC. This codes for CATSDRGTGAETQYF.

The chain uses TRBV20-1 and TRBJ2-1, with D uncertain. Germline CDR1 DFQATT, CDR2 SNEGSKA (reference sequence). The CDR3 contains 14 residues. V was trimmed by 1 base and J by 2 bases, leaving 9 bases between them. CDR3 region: CSARGPIPYNEQFF. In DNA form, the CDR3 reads TGCAGTGCTAGAGGGCCAATCCCCTACAATGAGCAGTTCTTC.

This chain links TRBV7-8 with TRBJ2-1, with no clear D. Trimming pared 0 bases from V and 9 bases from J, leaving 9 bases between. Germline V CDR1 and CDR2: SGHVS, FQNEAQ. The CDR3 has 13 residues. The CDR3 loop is CASSLAVIPEQFF. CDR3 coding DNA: TGTGCCAGCAGCTTAGCGGTGATTCCTGAGCAGTTCTTC.

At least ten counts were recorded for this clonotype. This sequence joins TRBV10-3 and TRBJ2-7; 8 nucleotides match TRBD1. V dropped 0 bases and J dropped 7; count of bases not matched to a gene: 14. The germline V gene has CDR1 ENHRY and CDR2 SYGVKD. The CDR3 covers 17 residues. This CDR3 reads CAISESLAGQDHWEQYF. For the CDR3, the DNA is TGTGCCATCAGTGAGTCCCTCGCGGGACAGGACCACTGGGAGCAGTACTTC.

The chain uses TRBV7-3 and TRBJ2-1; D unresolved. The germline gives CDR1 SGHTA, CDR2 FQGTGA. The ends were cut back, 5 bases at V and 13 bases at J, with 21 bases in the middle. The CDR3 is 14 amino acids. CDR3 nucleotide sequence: TGTGCCAGCAGCCCATCGGCCCTGAAAGAGACCCAGTTCTTC. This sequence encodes CASSPSALKETQFF.

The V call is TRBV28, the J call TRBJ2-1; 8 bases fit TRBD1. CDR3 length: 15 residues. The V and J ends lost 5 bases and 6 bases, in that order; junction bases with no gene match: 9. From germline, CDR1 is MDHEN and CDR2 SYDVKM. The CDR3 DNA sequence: TGTGCCAGCAGTGGGGAGGCAGGGGGCATCAATGAGCAGTTCTTC. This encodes CASSGEAGGINEQFF.

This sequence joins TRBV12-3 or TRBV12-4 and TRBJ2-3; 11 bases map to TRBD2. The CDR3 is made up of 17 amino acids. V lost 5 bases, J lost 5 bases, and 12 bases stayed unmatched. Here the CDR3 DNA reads TGTGCCAGCAGTAAACTTAGCGGGGGGGCCTCCATAGATACGCAGTATTTT. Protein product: CASSKLSGGASIDTQYF.

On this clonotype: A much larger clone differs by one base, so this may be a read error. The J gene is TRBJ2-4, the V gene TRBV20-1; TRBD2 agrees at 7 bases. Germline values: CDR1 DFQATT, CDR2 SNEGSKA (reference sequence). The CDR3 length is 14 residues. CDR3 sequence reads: CSAMFGGGDYEQCF. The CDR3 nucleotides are TGCAGTGCTATGTTCGGCGGGGGAGACTACGAGCAGTGCTTC.

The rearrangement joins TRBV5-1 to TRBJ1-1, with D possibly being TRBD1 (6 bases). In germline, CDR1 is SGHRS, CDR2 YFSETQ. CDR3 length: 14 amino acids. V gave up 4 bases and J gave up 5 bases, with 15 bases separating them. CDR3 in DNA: TGCGCCAGCAGCGACGACAGGTGGGGAACTGAAGCTTTCTTT. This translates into CASSDDRWGTEAFF. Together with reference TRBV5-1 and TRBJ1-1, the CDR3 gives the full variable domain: KAGVTQTPRYLIKTRGQQVTLSCSPISGHRSVSWYQQTPGQGLQFLFEYFSETQRNKGNFPGRFSGRQFSNSRSEMNVSTLELGDSALYLCASSDDRWGTEAFFGQGTRLTVV.

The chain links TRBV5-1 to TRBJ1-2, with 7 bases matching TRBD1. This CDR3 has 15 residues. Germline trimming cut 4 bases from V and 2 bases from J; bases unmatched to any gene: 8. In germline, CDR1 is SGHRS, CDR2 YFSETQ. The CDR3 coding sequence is TGCGCCAGCAGCAGGATTATGACAGGGAACTATGGCTACACCTTC. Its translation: CASSRIMTGNYGYTF. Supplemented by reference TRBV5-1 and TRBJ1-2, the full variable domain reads KAGVTQTPRYLIKTRGQQVTLSCSPISGHRSVSWYQQTPGQGLQFLFEYFSETQRNKGNFPGRFSGRQFSNSRSEMNVSTLELGDSALYLCASSRIMTGNYGYTFGSGTRLTVV.

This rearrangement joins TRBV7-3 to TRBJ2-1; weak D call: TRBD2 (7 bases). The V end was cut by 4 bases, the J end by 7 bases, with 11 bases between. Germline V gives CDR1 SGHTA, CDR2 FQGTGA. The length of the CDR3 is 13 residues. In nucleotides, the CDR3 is TGTGCCAGCAGCTGGGGGGGGCAGAATGAGCAGTTCTTC. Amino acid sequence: CASSWGGQNEQFF.

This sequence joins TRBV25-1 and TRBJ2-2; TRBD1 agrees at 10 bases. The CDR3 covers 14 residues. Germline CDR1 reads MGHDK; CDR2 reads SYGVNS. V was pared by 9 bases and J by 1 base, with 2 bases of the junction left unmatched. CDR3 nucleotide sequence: TGTGCCAGGTGGGACAGGGGGAACACCGGGGAGCTGTTTTTT. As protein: CARWDRGNTGELFF.

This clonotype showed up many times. This CDR3 reads CASSAGQAYYGYTF. The CDR3 DNA reads as TGTGCCAGCAGCGCGGGACAGGCGTACTATGGCTACACCTTC. The rearrangement uses TRBV9 and TRBJ1-2; TRBD1 agrees at 8 bases. Germline V lookup: CDR1 SGDLS, CDR2 YYNGEE. V shed 3 bases and J 3 bases; nucleotides not matched to a gene: 4. This CDR3 comprises 14 residues.

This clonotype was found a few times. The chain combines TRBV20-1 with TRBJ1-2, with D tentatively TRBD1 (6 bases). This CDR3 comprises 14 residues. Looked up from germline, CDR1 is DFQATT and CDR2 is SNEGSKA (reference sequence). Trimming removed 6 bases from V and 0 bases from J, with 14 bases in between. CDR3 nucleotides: TGCAGTGCCCCCGGGGGGGCACCTAACTATGGCTACACCTTC. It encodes CSAPGGAPNYGYTF.

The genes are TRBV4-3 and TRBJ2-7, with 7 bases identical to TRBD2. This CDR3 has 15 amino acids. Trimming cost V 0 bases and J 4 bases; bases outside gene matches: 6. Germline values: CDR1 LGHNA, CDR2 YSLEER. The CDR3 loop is CASSQDTGLRYEQYF. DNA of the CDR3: TGCGCCAGCAGCCAAGATACGGGACTACGTTACGAGCAGTACTTC.

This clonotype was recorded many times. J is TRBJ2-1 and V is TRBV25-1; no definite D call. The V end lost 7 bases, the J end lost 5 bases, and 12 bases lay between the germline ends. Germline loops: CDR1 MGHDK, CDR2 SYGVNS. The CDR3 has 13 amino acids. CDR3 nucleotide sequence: TGTGCCAGCAATGGGCAGTCGCACAATGAGCAGTTCTTC. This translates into CASNGQSHNEQFF.

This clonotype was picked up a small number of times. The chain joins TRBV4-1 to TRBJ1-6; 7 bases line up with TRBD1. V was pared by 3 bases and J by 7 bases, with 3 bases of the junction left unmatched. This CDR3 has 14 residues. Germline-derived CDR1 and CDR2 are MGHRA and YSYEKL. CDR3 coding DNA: TGCGCCAGCAGCCATACAGGGGAGAATTCACCCCTCCACTTT. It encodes CASSHTGENSPLHF.

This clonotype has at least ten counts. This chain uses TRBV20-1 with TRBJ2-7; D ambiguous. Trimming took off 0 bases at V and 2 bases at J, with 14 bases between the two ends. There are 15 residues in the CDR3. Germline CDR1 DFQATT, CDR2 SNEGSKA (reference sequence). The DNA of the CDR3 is TGCAGTGCTAGAGATTCTTCCGGGTGGGCCTACGAGCAGTACTTC. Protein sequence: CSARDSSGWAYEQYF.

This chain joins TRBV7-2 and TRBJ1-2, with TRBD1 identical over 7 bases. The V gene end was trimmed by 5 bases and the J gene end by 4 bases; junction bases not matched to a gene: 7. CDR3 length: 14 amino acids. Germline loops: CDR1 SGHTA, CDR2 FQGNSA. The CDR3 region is CASSVLAGGYGYTF. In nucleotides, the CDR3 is TGTGCCAGCAGCGTCCTCGCAGGGGGCTATGGCTACACCTTC.

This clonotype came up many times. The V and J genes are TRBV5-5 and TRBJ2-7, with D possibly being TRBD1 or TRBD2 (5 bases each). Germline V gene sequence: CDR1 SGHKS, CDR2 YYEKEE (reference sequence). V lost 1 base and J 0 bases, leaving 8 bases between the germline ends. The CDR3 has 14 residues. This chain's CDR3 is CASSLRDDSYEQYF. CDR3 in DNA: TGTGCCAGCAGCTTGAGGGACGACTCCTACGAGCAGTACTTC.

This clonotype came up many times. The CDR3 is CSVDSGTSGYQETQYF. For the CDR3, the DNA is TGCAGCGTTGATTCGGGGACTAGCGGGTACCAAGAGACCCAGTACTTC. The rearrangement uses TRBV29-1 and TRBJ2-5, with 12 bases matching TRBD2. The V and J ends lost 3 bases and 0 bases, in that order; junction bases with no gene match: 5. Germline CDR1 SQVTM, CDR2 ANQGSEA. This CDR3 contains 16 residues.